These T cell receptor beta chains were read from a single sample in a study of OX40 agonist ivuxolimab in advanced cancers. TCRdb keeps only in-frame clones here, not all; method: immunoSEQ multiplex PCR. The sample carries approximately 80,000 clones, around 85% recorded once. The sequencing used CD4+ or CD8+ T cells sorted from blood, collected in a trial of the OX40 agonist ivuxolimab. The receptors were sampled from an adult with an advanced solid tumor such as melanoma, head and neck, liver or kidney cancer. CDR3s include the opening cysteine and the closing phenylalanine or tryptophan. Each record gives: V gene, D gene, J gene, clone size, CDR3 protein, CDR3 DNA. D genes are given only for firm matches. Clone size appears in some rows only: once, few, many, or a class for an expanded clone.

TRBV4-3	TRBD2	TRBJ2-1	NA	CASSQTRARGGDEQFF	TGCGCCAGCAGCCAAACCAGGGCGCGGGGGGGCGATGAGCAGTTCTTC
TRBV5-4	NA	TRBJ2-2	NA	CASSAKRSGELFF	TGTGCCAGCAGCGCGAAGAGATCCGGGGAGCTGTTTTTT
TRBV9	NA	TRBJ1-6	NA	CASSVDSAPPNSPLHF	TGTGCCAGCAGCGTAGACTCGGCCCCACCTAATTCACCCCTCCACTTT
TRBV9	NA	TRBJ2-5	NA	CASSEGQLGLLQETQYF	TGTGCCAGCAGCGAGGGACAACTAGGATTGCTTCAAGAGACCCAGTACTTC
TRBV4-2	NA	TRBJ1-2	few	CASSQGEVAGTQKF	TGTGCCAGCAGCCAAGGGGAGGTGGCCGGGACTCAGAAATTC
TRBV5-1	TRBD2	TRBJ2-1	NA	CASSLNPMSGEGEQFF	TGCGCCAGCAGCTTAAATCCCATGAGCGGGGAAGGGGAGCAGTTCTTC
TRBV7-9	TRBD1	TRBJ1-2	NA	CASSLEGQSYDGYTF	TGTGCCAGCAGCTTAGAGGGACAGTCCTATGATGGCTACACCTTC
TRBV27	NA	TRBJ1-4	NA	CASSNQGWANEKLFF	TGTGCCAGCAGTAATCAGGGTTGGGCTAATGAAAAACTGTTTTTT
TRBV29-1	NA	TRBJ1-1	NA	CSVFQEGLWAFF	TGCAGCGTTTTTCAGGAGGGGCTCTGGGCTTTCTTT
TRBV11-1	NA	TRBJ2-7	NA	CASRRDSYEQYF	TGTGCCAGCAGGAGGGACTCCTACGAGCAGTACTTC
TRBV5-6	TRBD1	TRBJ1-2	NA	CASSEDRVAGYTF	TGTGCCAGCAGCGAGGACAGGGTGGCTGGCTACACCTTC
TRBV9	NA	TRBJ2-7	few	CASSVTDRSHEQYF	TGTGCCAGCAGCGTAACCGACAGGTCCCACGAGCAGTACTTC
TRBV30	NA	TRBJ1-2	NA	CAWTSRGESTF	TGTGCCTGGACCTCCCGCGGGGAGTCCACCTTC
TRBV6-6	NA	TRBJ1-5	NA	CASSPGTGNQPQHF	TGTGCCAGCAGTCCCGGGACGGGCAATCAGCCCCAGCATTTT
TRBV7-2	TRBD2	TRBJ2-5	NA	CASSLVLARGETQYF	TGTGCCAGCAGCTTAGTCCTAGCGCGGGGGGAGACCCAGTACTTC
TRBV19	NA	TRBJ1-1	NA	CASSTIQGGGLPEAFF	TGTGCCAGTAGTACAATACAGGGAGGGGGGTTACCTGAAGCTTTCTTT
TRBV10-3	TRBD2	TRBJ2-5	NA	CASQRGPQETQYF	TGTGCCTCCCAGCGGGGGCCTCAAGAGACCCAGTACTTC
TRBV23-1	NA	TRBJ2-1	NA	CASSHTGTYFSEQFF	TGCGCCAGCAGTCACACCGGGACATACTTCAGTGAGCAGTTCTTC